This T cell receptor beta chain was sequenced during a study of vaccination and CD4 T cells after COVID-19. This clonotype was detected a few times. The antigen remains undetermined. Once obtained from cultured CD4+ T cells, the DNA was sequenced using the Oncomine TCR Beta short-read assay. TCRdb processed the PCR reads anew with MiXCR; each CDR3 protein has one entry. The repertoire holds roughly 28,000 distinct CDR3 sequences, with roughly 52% as singletons. Germline CDR1 SGHNT, CDR2 YYREEE (reference sequence). This CDR3 is built from 16 residues. Trimming at V came to 3 bases and at J to 3 bases, leaving 11 bases not matched to a gene. Treatment specified: 10-day PBMC culture with coronavirus spike peptide pools or control peptides (ViraFEST assay).

The gene calls are TRBV5-4 and TRBJ1-2; 7 nucleotides align to TRBD1. The source material was CD4+ T cells from blood, cultured in vitro, sampled before SARS-CoV-2 vaccination. The clonotype comes from a human donor who received a COVID-19 vaccine. CDR3 protein: CASSSRTPTGHYGYTF. DNA for the CDR3: TGTGCCAGCAGCTCCCGAACACCGACAGGGCACTATGGCTACACCTTC.